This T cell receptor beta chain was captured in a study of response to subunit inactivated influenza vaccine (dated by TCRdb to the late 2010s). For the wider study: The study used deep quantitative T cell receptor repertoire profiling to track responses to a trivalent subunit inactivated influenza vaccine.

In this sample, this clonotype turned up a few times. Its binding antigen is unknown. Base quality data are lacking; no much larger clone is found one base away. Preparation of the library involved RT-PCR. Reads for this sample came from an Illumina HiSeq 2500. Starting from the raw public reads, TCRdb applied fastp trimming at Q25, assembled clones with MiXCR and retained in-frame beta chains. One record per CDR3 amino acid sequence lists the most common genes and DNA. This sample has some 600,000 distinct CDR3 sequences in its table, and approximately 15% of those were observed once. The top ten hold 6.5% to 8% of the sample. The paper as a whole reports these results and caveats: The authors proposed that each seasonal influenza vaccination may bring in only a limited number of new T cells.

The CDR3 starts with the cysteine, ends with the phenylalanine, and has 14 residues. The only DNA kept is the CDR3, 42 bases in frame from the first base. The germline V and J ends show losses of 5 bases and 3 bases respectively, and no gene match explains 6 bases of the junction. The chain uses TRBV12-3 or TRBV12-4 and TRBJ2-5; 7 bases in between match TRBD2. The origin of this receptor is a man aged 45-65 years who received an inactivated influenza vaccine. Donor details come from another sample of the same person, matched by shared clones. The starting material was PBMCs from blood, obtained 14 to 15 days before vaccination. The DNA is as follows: TGTGCCAGCAGTACCCTTGGGGGGGAAGAGACCCAGTACTTC. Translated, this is CASSTLGGEETQYF.